This T cell receptor (beta chain) is drawn from a study of cytomegalovirus exposure and HLA in healthy donors. Study observations and caveats: For most TCR sequences rarity was the rule, although some public TCRs occurred in many donors.

Points on this clone: No antigen is known for it.

The CDR3 loop spans 14 amino acids. With V trimmed by 4 bases and J by 4 bases, 2 bases remained unmatched. The V gene's germline CDR1 is LNHDA and CDR2 SQIVND (reference sequence). A multiplex PCR was run with 60 Vbeta primers and 13 Jbeta primers. Data came from immunoSEQ multiplex PCR; TCRdb stores just in-frame clones and leaves some out. Here the sample spans around 120,000 clones, over 70% being singletons. Sequences were obtained from PBMCs. V is TRBV19 and J is TRBJ2-5; 11 bases fit TRBD1. The clonotype was recovered from a woman aged 40 to 50 in good health and CMV-seronegative. The CDR3 DNA follows: TGTGCCAGTAGTAGGACAGGGGGCGCAGAGACCCAGTACTTC. Protein: CASSRTGGAETQYF.